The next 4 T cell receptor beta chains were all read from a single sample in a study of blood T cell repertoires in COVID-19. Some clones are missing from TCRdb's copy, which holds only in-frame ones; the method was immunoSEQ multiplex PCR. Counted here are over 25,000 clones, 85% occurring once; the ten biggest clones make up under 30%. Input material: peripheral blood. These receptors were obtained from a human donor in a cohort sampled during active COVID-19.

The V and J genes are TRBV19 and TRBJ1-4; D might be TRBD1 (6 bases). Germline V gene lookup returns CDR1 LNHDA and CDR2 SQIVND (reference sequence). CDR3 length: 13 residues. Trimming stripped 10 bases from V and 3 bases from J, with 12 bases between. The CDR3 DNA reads TGTGCCACCCGGGACACTTCTAATGAAAAACTGTTTTTT. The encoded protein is CATRDTSNEKLFF.

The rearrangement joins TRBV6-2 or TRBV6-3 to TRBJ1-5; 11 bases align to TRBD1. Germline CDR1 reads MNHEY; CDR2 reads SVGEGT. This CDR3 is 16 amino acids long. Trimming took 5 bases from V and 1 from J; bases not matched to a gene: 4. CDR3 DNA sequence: TGTGCCAGCAGTAGTGGACAGGGGGCCAGCAATCAGCCCCAGCATTTT. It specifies CASSSGQGASNQPQHF.

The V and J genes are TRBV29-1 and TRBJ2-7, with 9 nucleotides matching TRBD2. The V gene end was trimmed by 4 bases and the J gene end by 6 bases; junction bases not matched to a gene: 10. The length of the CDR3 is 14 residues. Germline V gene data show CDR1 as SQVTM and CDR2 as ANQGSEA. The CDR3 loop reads CSVARTSAGAEQYF. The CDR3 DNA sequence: TGCAGCGTTGCCCGGACTAGCGCAGGCGCCGAGCAGTACTTC.

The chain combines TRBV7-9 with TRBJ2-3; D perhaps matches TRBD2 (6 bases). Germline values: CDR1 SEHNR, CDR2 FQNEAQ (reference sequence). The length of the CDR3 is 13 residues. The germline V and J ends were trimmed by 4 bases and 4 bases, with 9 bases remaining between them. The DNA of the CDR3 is TGTGCCAGCAGCTCGGGACTCTCAGATACGCAGTATTTT. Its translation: CASSSGLSDTQYF.